The 3 T cell receptor beta chains in this list originate from one sample, sequenced in a study of CD8 T cells in ankylosing spondylitis. Antigen specificity for these receptors is unknown. Findings and caveats of the study: What appeared characteristic of ankylosing spondylitis blood was a TCR beta motif of fewer than ten highly homologous variants.

One entry per CDR3 protein, called by TCRdb with MiXCR from the 5' RACE reads. The sample has 750,000 to 850,000 distinct CDR3 sequences; approximately 12% are singletons. The sequencing sample was made of blood, either unsorted or a sorted T cell fraction (not recorded which). These TCRs come from a male donor with ankylosing spondylitis.

This clonotype appeared many times. V and J are TRBV5-1 and TRBJ1-6; TRBD1 might be the D (6 bases). Trimming left V 5 bases short and J 5 bases short, with 14 bases between. The CDR3 extends over 15 amino acids. CDR1 and CDR2 (germline): SGHRS, YFSETQ. The CDR3 bases are TGCGCCAGCAGTTTCGAGGACAGAGATAATTCACCCCTCCACTTT. Its translation: CASSFEDRDNSPLHF.

The rearrangement uses TRBV20-1 and TRBJ2-7; TRBD1 matches 9 bases. Germline V gene lookup returns CDR1 DFQATT and CDR2 SNEGSKA (reference sequence). The CDR3 totals 14 residues. V shed 6 bases, J shed 4 bases, and the junction held 10 bases outside the gene matches. CDR3 residues: CSALQGAPRYEQYF. In nucleotides, the CDR3 is TGCAGTGCCCTACAGGGGGCGCCGCGGTACGAGCAGTACTTC.

This clonotype showed up many times. DNA for the CDR3: TGTGCCAGCAGCAGGACACCCAGCAATCAGCCCCAGCATTTT. It yields the protein CASSRTPSNQPQHF. The chain carries TRBV9 and TRBJ1-5; perhaps TRBD1 as D (5 bases). In germline, CDR1 is SGDLS, CDR2 YYNGEE. The V and J ends lost 4 bases and 1 base respectively, with 9 bases between them. The CDR3 sequence is 14 residues long.